This T cell receptor beta chain was retrieved from a study of OX40 agonist ivuxolimab in advanced cancers. Looking at the study overall: Ivuxolimab was an agonistic, fully human IgG2 monoclonal antibody directed against OX40 (CD134), a costimulatory receptor. Intravenous ivuxolimab was administered to patients every 2 weeks at six dose levels: 0.01, 0.1, 0.3, 1.5, 3 and 10 mg/kg. Of the roughly 51 dose-escalation patients, hepatocellular carcinoma was present in about 20, melanoma in roughly 15, renal cell carcinoma in 9 and head and neck cancer in 9. In the dose-escalation cohort, over 65% of patients were male, and the mean age was approximately 60 years, with a range of about 23 to 85. Prior anti-PD-1, anti-PD-L1 or anti-CTLA-4 therapy was permitted, and checkpoint inhibitors had been received by approximately 39% of dose-escalation patients. Three dose-escalation patients achieved partial responses, one with hepatocellular carcinoma and two with cutaneous melanoma. Peripheral TCRbeta sequencing aimed to test whether ivuxolimab altered TCR sequence diversity and caused clonal T-cell expansion. The paper covers the monotherapy dose-escalation part of the phase I ivuxolimab trial, which included N ≈ 57 patients. General conclusions and limits of the study: On average, CD8+ T cells showed more expanded clones than CD4+ T cells after ivuxolimab. In partial responders in the 0.1-3.0 mg/kg groups, normalized peripheral clonal expansion was found to be among the lowest, especially among CD8+ T cells. At doses of 0.1 to 3.0 mg/kg, clonal expansion of both CD4+ and CD8+ blood T cells was observed from baseline to week 6. Which antigens the clonally expanded peripheral T cells were specific for was not determined. Low levels of normalized T-cell clonal expansion were also seen in some patients who did not respond.

Taken from cysteine to phenylalanine, the CDR3 has 14 residues. The DNA shown is the 42-base CDR3, in frame from base 1. V is shortened by 3 bases, J by 0 bases, and the region joining them spans 8 bases. CDR1 and CDR2 are read off the germline V gene (reference sequence) as LNHDA and SQIVND. With regard to this clone: Its specific antigen is unknown. Base-call qualities are not available, and no considerably larger clone is one nucleotide away.

Patients with a history of autoimmune disease or receiving systemic immunosuppression were excluded from the trial. Peripheral blood for TCR sequencing was collected from all dose cohorts at baseline, on cycle 4 day 1, and on cycle 7 day 1. The samples were taken from a phase I, first-in-human, multicenter, open-label dose-escalation trial of ivuxolimab. Adults with locally advanced or metastatic melanoma, renal cell, hepatocellular, or head and neck squamous cell carcinoma were enrolled in the trial. Before TCR sequencing, CD4+ and CD8+ T cells were separately sorted from peripheral blood. Genomic DNA was isolated from the sorted cells so that the TCRbeta CDR3 region could be sequenced. TCRbeta CDR3 regions were sequenced using the immunoSEQ Assay. In TCRdb, the immuneACCESS table is reduced to in-frame sequences with V and J assigned. These tables do not hold every clone; where another copy was compared, an unresolved V gene accounts for under half, and the others remain unexplained. This sample has 75,000 to 95,000 clones in its table, and 85% of those were observed once. About 3% of the sample goes to the ten largest clones.

The chain joins TRBV19 to TRBJ1-2, with the D gene too uncertain to name. The TCR was taken from an adult with an advanced solid tumor such as melanoma, head and neck, liver or kidney cancer. The source was CD4+ or CD8+ T cells sorted from blood, collected in a trial of the OX40 agonist ivuxolimab. The DNA is as follows: TGTGCCAGTAGTATGCTCGGGTCTAACTATGGCTACACCTTC. Its protein product is CASSMLGSNYGYTF.